The present TCR beta chain was sequenced within a study of cytomegalovirus exposure and HLA in healthy donors. Primers: 60 Vbeta forward and 13 Jbeta reverse. TCRdb's table, derived via immunoSEQ multiplex PCR, lists solely in-frame clones and lacks some. This sample contains roughly 50,000 clones. The study's findings and limits: While the bulk of TCR sequences proved rare, some public TCRs turned up in many donors. Diagnosis of cytomegalovirus status made by the classifier reportedly showed high specificity and sensitivity. Segments of the TCR beta V type were, in most cases, productive about 90% or about 30% of the time in an earlier analysis.

Points on this clone: Its cognate antigen is unknown. In the same sample, other DNA sequences code for this CDR3.

This TCR derives from a man between 35 and 55 years old in good health and CMV-seropositive. Sequences were obtained from PBMCs.

The CDR3 is CASSVGGGISYEQYF. For the CDR3, the DNA is TGTGCCAGCAGCGTAGGGGGAGGGATCTCCTACGAGCAGTACTTC. The chain employs TRBV9 and TRBJ2-7; 7 bases are shared with TRBD2. This CDR3 contains 15 residues. The V gene end was trimmed by 0 bases and the J gene end by 0 bases; junction bases not matched to a gene: 3. The germline CDR1 and CDR2 sequences are SGDLS and YYNGEE.